The source of this T cell receptor (beta chain) is a study of CD8+CD57+ T cells in acquired aplastic anemia (dated by TCRdb to about 2018). Background for the entire study: DNA extracted from sorted CD4+ and CD8+ cells had a mean of approximately 3.5 ug, with a range of about 0.18 to 27.4 ug. CD8+CD57+ expansion was defined as frequency above the mean frequency observed in healthy subjects.

Broad study findings and their caveats: Around 31 CD8+ CDR3 sequences were shared between patients and controls but appeared highly expressed in patients and within their immunodominant clones. Patients and healthy controls showed no significant difference in CD8+ Simpson's diversity (P=0.060).

Comments on this clonotype: Its antigen is currently not known. An end of the junction does not agree with germline; a read error may underlie this.

The germline V gene yields SGHRS for CDR1 and YFSETQ for CDR2. The CDR3 measures 18 amino acids from cysteine to phenylalanine. Solely the CDR3 DNA is kept, with 54 bases framed from the first base. Genomic DNA was used as template for profiling of TCR beta VDJ combinations and CDR3 sequences. An Illumina HiSeq 2000 was used for TCR repertoire sequencing. For the original study's pipeline: TRBV/TRBJ rearrangement plots, CDR3 size and DJ length profiles, and Simpson's diversity index were used to assess repertoires. The most abundant DNA sequence in the deep sequencing data was taken as the immunodominant clone. CDR3 amino acid sequences were checked for sharing between subjects and were compared against published repertoires and the VDJdb database. TCRdb reprocessing: public reads trimmed at Q25 with fastp, clones called with MiXCR, in-frame beta chains kept. Rows are combined by CDR3 protein, so each entry shows the most common genes and DNA. The V and J calls come from TCRdb's annotation, not from the publication. This sample is represented by just over 450,000 distinct CDR3 sequences; around a third of them were singletons. Of the sample, roughly 0.8% falls within the top ten clones.

The patients picked for sequencing were ones in whom flow cytometry had shown an expansion of CD8+CD57+ cells. Every patient had severe acquired aplastic anemia, diagnosed using the International Study of Aplastic Anemia and Agranulocytosis and Camitta criteria. Patients had received no therapy at the time of blood sampling. In this study, sorted CD4+ and CD8+ T cells from the blood of healthy subjects and of severe aplastic anemia patients had their TCR repertoires deep-sequenced. Patients were enrolled under clinicaltrials.gov protocols 00001620, 01623167, 00001397, 00071045, 00081523 and 00961064 in the USA. Ficoll-Paque density gradient centrifugation was used to isolate peripheral blood mononuclear cells. CD4+ and CD8+ T cells were sorted by FACS or magnetic beads before DNA extraction.

The chain uses TRBV5-1 and TRBJ2-1; TRBD1 is a weak D gene call, 6 bases matching. The sequencing input was sorted CD4+, CD8+, or CD8+CD57+ T cells (not recorded which) from PBMCs. This TCR was sampled from a human donor with aplastic anemia. Read as DNA, the sequence is TGCGCCAGCACCCTTGCCGTAGAGGGGGTCGGTTCCTACGATGAGCAGTTCTTC. Translation gives CASTLAVEGVGSYDEQFF.